The 17 T cell receptor beta chains presented below share a single source sample, sequenced in a study of cytomegalovirus exposure and HLA in healthy donors. 13 Jbeta primers and 60 Vbeta primers were used for the PCR. Generated by immunoSEQ multiplex PCR, the TCRdb table keeps only in-frame clones and is missing some. The sample lists some 120,000 clones, over 65% occurring once. The sample was PBMCs. The receptor set was obtained from a man younger than 45 in good health and CMV-seronegative.

The DNA for the CDR3 is TGCAGCGTTGAAGATCTATACGAGCAGTACTTC. Amino acid sequence: CSVEDLYEQYF. The V gene is TRBV29-1, the J gene TRBJ2-7, with no clear D. Germline-derived CDR1 and CDR2 are SQVTM and ANQGSEA. V lost 0 bases and J lost 4, with 4 bases in between. The CDR3 spans 11 residues.

The chain joins TRBV27 to TRBJ2-5; D may be TRBD2 (6 bases). Germline assignment: CDR1 MNHEY and CDR2 SMNVEV (reference sequence). The CDR3 runs to 15 residues. The ends were cut back, 2 bases at V and 5 bases at J, with 15 bases in the middle. CDR3 sequence: CASSLRGGTTETQYF. DNA for the CDR3: TGTGCCAGCAGTTTAAGAGGAGGGACGACCGAGACCCAGTACTTC.

This clone has a handful of counts. This sequence joins TRBV6-5 and TRBJ2-7, with D possibly TRBD1 on 6 matching bases. Trimming took 7 bases from V and 12 from J, leaving 13 bases between them. CDR1 and CDR2 (germline): MNHEY, SVGAGI. The length of the CDR3 is 10 residues. CDR3 protein: CASTWDTWYF. The CDR3 bases are TGTGCCAGCACCTGGGACACTTGGTACTTC.

The V gene is TRBV4-2, the J gene TRBJ2-5; 11 nucleotides match TRBD2. Germline V gene sequence: CDR1 LGHNA, CDR2 YNFKEQ. V shed 2 bases, J shed 4 bases, and the junction held 9 bases outside the gene matches. The CDR3 spans 17 residues. The CDR3 reads CASSQTTSGSGSETQYF. CDR3 in DNA: TGTGCCAGCAGCCAAACTACTAGCGGGAGTGGGTCAGAGACCCAGTACTTC.

The chain employs TRBV4-1 and TRBJ1-1; D is unresolved. The CDR3 sequence is 13 residues long. Deletions cut 5 bases from V and 1 base from J, with 8 bases between. CDR1 is MGHRA and CDR2 is YSYEKL in the germline V gene. The CDR3 is CASSMRQNTEAFF. The DNA of the CDR3 is TGCGCCAGCAGCATGAGGCAGAACACTGAAGCTTTCTTT.

The J gene is TRBJ2-2, the V gene TRBV7-3; D is unclear. The CDR3 extends over 12 amino acids. V gave up 3 bases and J gave up 4 bases, with 3 bases separating them. CDR1 and CDR2 from the germline V gene are SGHTA and FQGTGA. The CDR3 protein is CASSFLTGELFF. The DNA of the CDR3 is TGTGCCAGCAGCTTCCTCACCGGGGAGCTGTTTTTT.

V gene TRBV6-4 combines with J gene TRBJ2-1; tentatively, D is TRBD1 (5 bases). The CDR3 is made up of 13 amino acids. V lost 3 bases to trimming and J lost 7 bases, with 10 bases between them. Looked up from germline, CDR1 is MRHNA and CDR2 is SNTAGT. In DNA form, the CDR3 reads TGTGCCAGCAGTGAGACAGCCGTTAATGAGCAGTTCTTC. Its translation is CASSETAVNEQFF.

This clone was counted a single time. The gene calls are TRBV7-9 and TRBJ2-1; the D gene is possibly TRBD1 (6 bases). Trimming shortened V by 2 bases and J by 2 bases, and 16 bases separated the two germline ends. Looked up from germline, CDR1 is SEHNR and CDR2 is FQNEAQ (reference sequence). This CDR3 is built from 17 residues. CDR3 amino acids: CASSLPFRDKTYNEQFF. The CDR3 region has the DNA TGTGCCAGCAGCTTACCATTCAGGGACAAAACCTACAATGAGCAGTTCTTC.

This chain uses TRBV28 with TRBJ1-5; D is unresolved. With 1 base removed from V and 7 bases from J, the gap between germline ends came to 11 bases. There are 14 residues in the CDR3. Germline V CDR1 and CDR2: MDHEN, SYDVKM. CDR3 residues: CASSLYGFGQPQHF. The CDR3 DNA reads as TGTGCCAGCAGTTTATACGGGTTCGGGCAGCCCCAGCATTTT.

The chain carries TRBV15 and TRBJ2-7; D is possibly TRBD2 (7 bases). Germline V lookup: CDR1 LNHNV, CDR2 YYDKDF (reference sequence). The V gene lost 5 bases and the J gene lost 4 bases, with 15 bases spanning the gap. This CDR3 spans 14 amino acids. CDR3 bases: TGTGCCACCAGCTCCCGTGGGGGGGCTTACGAGCAGTACTTC. Protein sequence: CATSSRGGAYEQYF.

The rearrangement links TRBV6-6 to TRBJ1-1; D not certain. Per the germline V gene, CDR1 is MNHNY and CDR2 is SVGAGI (reference sequence). The CDR3 is made up of 13 amino acids. V was cut by 6 bases and J by 4 bases, with 12 bases left in between. This CDR3 is CASRERHPTEAFF. The CDR3 coding sequence is TGTGCCAGCAGGGAGAGGCACCCCACTGAAGCTTTCTTT.

The rearrangement links TRBV28 to TRBJ2-2; TRBD2 agrees at 7 bases. There are 11 residues in the CDR3. Germline V gene data show CDR1 as MDHEN and CDR2 as SYDVKM. The V segment lost 11 bases and the J segment 6 bases; nucleotides outside the gene matches: 3. The CDR3: CAGGGAGELFF. The CDR3 region has the DNA TGTGCCGGGGGGGGTGCCGGGGAGCTGTTTTTT.

V is TRBV6-5 and J is TRBJ2-7; weak D call: TRBD1 (5 bases). This CDR3 has 11 residues. Trimming took off 5 bases at V and 5 bases at J, with 7 bases between the two ends. CDR1 MNHEY and CDR2 SVGAGI come from the germline V gene. CDR3 sequence: CASSDSNEQYF. In DNA, the CDR3 is TGTGCCAGCAGTGACAGTAACGAGCAGTACTTC.

The rearrangement joins TRBV5-4 to TRBJ2-2; 8 nucleotides match TRBD1. CDR3 size: 15 residues. Germline CDR1 and CDR2: SGHNT and YYREEE (reference sequence). Trimming took 4 bases from V and 6 from J; bases not matched to a gene: 8. CDR3: CASSTVNRGAGELFF. The CDR3 DNA reads TGTGCCAGCAGCACCGTCAACAGGGGGGCCGGGGAGCTGTTTTTT.

With regard to this clone: The sample carries other DNA sequences with the same CDR3. The chain employs TRBV10-3 and TRBJ1-5; no clear D. Trimming left V 9 bases short and J 0 bases short, with 12 bases between. CDR1 is ENHRY and CDR2 is SYGVKD in the germline V gene. This CDR3 is 14 amino acids long. CDR3 DNA sequence: TGTGCCATTAAAGACGGGAATAGCAATCAGCCCCAGCATTTT. It specifies CAIKDGNSNQPQHF.

This sequence joins TRBV28 and TRBJ1-6, with D unclear. CDR1 is MDHEN, CDR2 SYDVKM, per germline. V was trimmed by 7 bases and J by 1 base, leaving 17 bases between them. The CDR3 has 17 residues. The CDR3 nucleotides are TGTGCCAGCACCCGTGGCGGGATTGTGTCCTATAATTCACCCCTCCACTTT. This gives the protein CASTRGGIVSYNSPLHF.

This clone was counted a few times. The chain links TRBV15 to TRBJ1-2; a possible D gene is TRBD1 (5 bases). The V end was cut by 0 bases, the J end by 8 bases, with 13 bases between. The CDR3 spans 14 residues. Germline V gives CDR1 LNHNV, CDR2 YYDKDF (reference sequence). The CDR3 protein is CATSRESGVSGYTF. In nucleotides, the CDR3 is TGTGCCACCAGCAGAGAGTCGGGGGTCAGCGGCTACACCTTC. Variable domain in full (rest from reference TRBV15 and TRBJ1-2): DAMVIQNPRYQVTQFGKPVTLSCSQTLNHNVMYWYQQKSSQAPKLLFHYYDKDFNNEADTPDNFQSRRPNTSFCFLDIRSPGLGDTAMYLCATSRESGVSGYTFGSGTRLTVV.